The rows below give T cell receptor beta chains drawn from one sample of a study of blood T cells in healthy people across ages. TCRdb re-called the 5' RACE reads through MiXCR, storing one row per CDR3 protein. The data contain hundreds of thousands of distinct CDR3 sequences, roughly 50% of them singletons. The sequencing sample was made of blood. These receptor sequences come from a woman aged 60-75 years in good health. CDR3s include the opening cysteine and the closing phenylalanine or tryptophan. D genes are given only for firm matches. Not all rows give a size; the values are once, few, many and, for expanded clones, a class.

12 | - | TRBJ2-1 | TRBV12-5 | - | CASGLFGNEQFF | TGTGCTAGTGGTTTGTTCGGCAATGAGCAGTTCTTC
15 | - | TRBJ2-7 | TRBV7-6 | - | CASSFSRAGSYEQYF | TGTGCCAGCAGCTTCTCCAGGGCGGGATCCTACGAGCAGTACTTC
12 | few | TRBJ2-7 | TRBV24-1 | - | CATSERDYEQYF | TGTGCCACCAGTGAACGGGATTACGAGCAGTACTTC
12 | - | TRBJ1-2 | TRBV7-9 | TRBD1 | CASIKQGADYTF | TGTGCCAGCATTAAACAGGGGGCTGACTACACCTTC
14 | - | TRBJ2-1 | TRBV12-3/TRBV12-4 | TRBD1 | CASSLTGILNEQFF | TGTGCCAGCAGTTTGACAGGGATTTTGAATGAGCAGTTCTTC
15 | - | TRBJ1-6 | TRBV30 | TRBD1 | CAWTPGGTGVSPLHF | TGTGCCTGGACACCAGGCGGGACAGGGGTTTCACCCCTCCACTTT
16 | few | TRBJ2-1 | TRBV14 | - | CASSLNRDTNYNEQFF | TGTGCCAGCAGCTTAAACAGGGATACTAACTACAATGAGCAGTTCTTC
15 | - | TRBJ2-1 | TRBV6-6 | TRBD1 | CASRQNPAGGEKQFF | TGTGCCAGCAGACAAAATCCCGCAGGGGGCGAAAAGCAGTTCTTC
14 | - | TRBJ2-1 | TRBV10-3 | TRBD1 | CAIRGTGSYNEQFF | TGTGCCATCAGGGGGACAGGGAGCTACAATGAGCAGTTCTTC
15 | - | TRBJ2-5 | TRBV7-9 | - | CASSRPLTERETQYF | TGTGCCAGCAGCCGGCCCCTTACCGAGAGAGAGACCCAGTACTTC
11 | - | TRBJ2-7 | TRBV2 | - | CASGLNYEQYF | TGTGCCAGCGGCCTAAATTACGAGCAGTACTTC
12 | - | TRBJ1-1 | TRBV12-3/TRBV12-4 | - | CASSSGYNEAFF | TGTGCCAGCAGCTCAGGGTACAATGAAGCTTTCTTT
15 | - | TRBJ2-2 | TRBV5-1 | - | CASSVTGSNTGELFF | TGCGCCAGCAGCGTGACCGGTTCGAACACCGGGGAGCTGTTTTTT
14 | few | TRBJ1-1 | TRBV20-1 | - | CSAREASGNTEAFF | TGCAGTGCTAGAGAGGCGAGTGGGAACACTGAAGCTTTCTTT
14 | - | TRBJ1-1 | TRBV29-1 | - | CSVEAYSFNNEAFF | TGCAGCGTTGAGGCATACAGCTTTAATAATGAAGCTTTCTTT
15 | - | TRBJ2-7 | TRBV24-1 | TRBD1 | CATSDSGQGRFEQYF | TGTGCCACCAGTGACTCGGGACAGGGACGTTTCGAGCAGTACTTC
10 | few | TRBJ2-4 | TRBV20-1 | - | CSAKGPNEYF | TGCAGTGCTAAGGGCCCCAACGAGTACTTC
15 | few | TRBJ2-3 | TRBV20-1 | TRBD2 | CSAPFLAGRRATQYF | TGCAGTGCCCCCTTTCTAGCGGGAAGACGAGCGACGCAGTATTTT
12 | many | TRBJ1-4 | TRBV2 | TRBD1 | CASRTGFEKLFF | TGTGCCAGCCGGACAGGGTTCGAAAAACTGTTTTTT
13 | - | TRBJ1-4 | TRBV6-5 | - | CASSLQGNEKLFF | TGTGCCAGCAGCCTTCAGGGAAATGAAAAACTGTTTTTT
14 | few | TRBJ2-5 | TRBV20-1 | - | CSAISWGYQETQYF | TGCAGTGCTATCTCATGGGGCTACCAAGAGACCCAGTACTTC
18 | - | TRBJ2-5 | TRBV6-2/TRBV6-3 | - | CASSYPKVGRELFKTQYF | TGTGCCAGCAGTTACCCGAAGGTCGGCAGGGAGCTTTTTAAGACCCAGTACTTC
13 | - | TRBJ1-4 | TRBV7-9 | - | CASRQGANEKLFF | TGTGCCAGCAGGCAGGGAGCTAATGAAAAACTGTTTTTT
15 | - | TRBJ1-2 | TRBV20-1 | TRBD1 | CSARDRRGLIYGYTF | TGCAGTGCTAGAGATCGCAGGGGGCTGATCTATGGCTACACCTTC